The clone carrying this T cell receptor beta chain was seen repeatedly, ten times or more. Its specificity is unknown. This entry is derived from a study of T cells in Graves' hyperthyroidism and ophthalmopathy. General observations from the study: The model predicted ophthalmopathy a median roughly six months before onset. Clonotypes that were expanded in thyroid above 0.001 mostly appeared in blood too.

The ends were cut back, 6 bases at V and 0 bases at J, with 15 bases in the middle. The CDR3 covers 14 residues. Germline lookup yields CDR1 DFQATT and CDR2 SNEGSKA (reference sequence). Researchers barred patients who had uncontrolled infection, other autoimmune disease, pregnancy or lactation. Clinical symptoms, serum thyroxine and TRAb, thyroid ultrasound and orbital computed tomography were used for the diagnoses. RNA transcripts yielded amplified TCR beta CDR3 regions. Carried out on the TCR CDR3, a first-round RT-PCR used the HTBI primer set. MiXCR, run by TCRdb on the multiplex PCR reads, gives a single entry per CDR3 protein. The sample gives hundreds of thousands of distinct CDR3 sequences, less than 20% of which show up once; approximately 48% is in the top ten.

This TCR came from a man in his forties with Graves' ophthalmopathy. Material for sequencing was blood. V gene TRBV20-1 combines with J gene TRBJ2-7, with D hard to call. Here the CDR3 DNA reads TGCAGTGCCCCTAACCCCAGGAGCTCCTACGAGCAGTACTTC. It codes for CSAPNPRSSYEQYF.